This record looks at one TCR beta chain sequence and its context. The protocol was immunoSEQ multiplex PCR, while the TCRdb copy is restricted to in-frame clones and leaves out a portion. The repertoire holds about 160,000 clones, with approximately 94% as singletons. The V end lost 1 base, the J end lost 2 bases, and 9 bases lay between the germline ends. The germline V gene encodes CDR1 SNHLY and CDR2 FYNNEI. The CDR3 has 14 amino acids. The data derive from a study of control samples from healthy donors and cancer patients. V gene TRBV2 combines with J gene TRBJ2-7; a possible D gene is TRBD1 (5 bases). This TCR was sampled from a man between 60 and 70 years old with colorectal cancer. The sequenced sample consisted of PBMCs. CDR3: CASSEGTPAYEQYF. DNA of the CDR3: TGTGCCAGCAGTGAAGGGACACCTGCCTACGAGCAGTACTTC.